This T cell receptor (beta chain) was sequenced during a study of cytomegalovirus exposure and HLA in healthy donors. About the study: Of several hundred genotyped donors, approximately 80% clustered with self-reported Caucasian donors.

The V and J ends lost 5 bases and 3 bases, in that order; junction bases with no gene match: 12. The CDR3 runs 16 residues. CDR1 and CDR2 from the germline V gene are MNHEY and SMNVEV (reference sequence). In this sample, this clone turned up once. Antigen unknown. The PCR made use of 60 Vbeta and 13 Jbeta primers. The assay was immunoSEQ multiplex PCR, and TCRdb's table has in-frame clones only and misses some. The sample yields more than 80,000 clones, around 85% seen once. Findings of the study overall: Some highly shared sequence variants likely arose as a pipeline artifact. Presence/absence analysis assumed near-uniform sequencing depth across donors. A link between a missense DCLRE1C variant and TCR beta V- and J-gene trimming emerged from a later analysis.

The rearrangement links TRBV27 to TRBJ2-7; 8 bases line up with TRBD2. The TCR sequence derives from a girl between 2 and 10 years old in good health and CMV-seropositive. Source material: PBMCs. The CDR3 coding sequence is TGTGCCAGCAGTACCAAGGGTAGCGGGGTACTCTACGAGCAGTACTTC. It is translated as CASSTKGSGVLYEQYF.